A selection of T cell receptor beta chains follows, all from one sample in a study of blood T cell repertoires in COVID-19. Only in-frame clones appear in the TCRdb table, and some are missing; sequencing was by immunoSEQ multiplex PCR. The data contain about 160,000 clones, over 75% of them seen just once; the ten biggest clones take up roughly 2.8%. What was sequenced was peripheral blood. Source of these receptors: a man between 65 and 79 years old with acute or convalescent COVID-19. CDR3s include the opening cysteine and the closing phenylalanine or tryptophan. The D gene is left open where the match is weak. The listing skips clone size in some rows; elsewhere it reads once, few, many or a size class.

V gene	D gene	clone size	J gene	CDR3 DNA	CDR3 protein
TRBV10-2	.	.	TRBJ2-7	TGCGCCACAAGTTTCACAGGGATCTACGAGCAGTACTTC	CATSFTGIYEQYF
TRBV12-5	.	.	TRBJ1-6	TGTGCTAGTGGTTTGGGACAGCCTAATTCACCCCTCCACTTT	CASGLGQPNSPLHF
TRBV5-5	.	few	TRBJ1-1	TGTGCCAGCAGCTTCACAGGGATGAACACTGAAGCTTTCTTT	CASSFTGMNTEAFF
TRBV19	.	once	TRBJ1-3	TGTGCCAGTAGTATCTCTGCAGGGTCTGGAAACACCATATATTTT	CASSISAGSGNTIYF
TRBV12-3/TRBV12-4	.	few	TRBJ2-2	TGTGCCAGCAGTACTCAAAGGGAGCTGTTTTTT	CASSTQRELFF
TRBV19	.	.	TRBJ1-4	TGTGCCAGTAGTATTACAACTAATGAAAAACTGTTTTTT	CASSITTNEKLFF
TRBV27	.	few	TRBJ2-7	TGTGCCAGTAGAGCAGGGGCAGGCTACGAGCAGTACTTC	CASRAGAGYEQYF
TRBV27	.	.	TRBJ2-7	TGTGCCAGCAGCCAACGCACTACAGGGAGAGTCTACGAGCAGTACTTC	CASSQRTTGRVYEQYF
TRBV6-5	TRBD1	.	TRBJ1-1	TGTGCCAGCAGGGGACAGGGGTTGAGCACTGAAGCTTTCTTT	CASRGQGLSTEAFF
TRBV10-3	TRBD1	once	TRBJ1-6	TGTGCCATCAGTTCGGACAGGGGTGGCTCACCCCTCCACTTT	CAISSDRGGSPLHF
TRBV5-1	.	.	TRBJ2-7	TGCGCCAGCAGCTTGTTCCCGGGGGTATACGAGCAGTACTTC	CASSLFPGVYEQYF
TRBV27	.	.	TRBJ2-7	TGTGCCAGCAGTTTATCGAGTGTGCAAGAGCAGTACTTC	CASSLSSVQEQYF
TRBV10-2	.	.	TRBJ2-7	TGCGCCAGCAGGGGTTGGACTATCTACGAGCAGTACTTC	CASRGWTIYEQYF
TRBV12-3/TRBV12-4	.	few	TRBJ1-6	TGTGCCAGCAGGCCCGGGAATTCACCCCTCCACTTT	CASRPGNSPLHF
TRBV6-6	TRBD1	few	TRBJ2-1	TGTGCCAGCAGACGAGACAGGGATGGTAACTCCTACAATGAGCAGTTCTTC	CASRRDRDGNSYNEQFF
TRBV7-7	TRBD2	.	TRBJ2-1	TGTGCCAGCAGCTTAGGCGGGGGGGGTAACAATGAGCAGTTCTTC	CASSLGGGGNNEQFF
TRBV9	.	.	TRBJ2-5	TGTGCCAGCAGCGTAAGTGGCGGGGCAGGGGAGACCCAGTACTTC	CASSVSGGAGETQYF
TRBV30	.	.	TRBJ2-3	TGTGCCTGGACAAGGGGGACACAAGATACGCAGTATTTT	CAWTRGTQDTQYF
TRBV5-4	.	.	TRBJ1-1	TGTGCCGCGCAGCCCAGGGGCGCGACTGAAGCTTTCTTT	CAAQPRGATEAFF
TRBV3-1/TRBV3-2	.	.	TRBJ2-3	TGTGCCAGCAGCCACCGGACAGATACGCAGTATTTT	CASSHRTDTQYF
TRBV2	.	.	TRBJ2-1	TGTGCCAGCAGTTTGACTACCTCCAATGAGCAGTTCTTC	CASSLTTSNEQFF
TRBV25-1	TRBD1	.	TRBJ2-1	TGTGCCAGCAGGCAACAGGGGGCGGTTGGCAATGAGCAGTTCTTC	CASRQQGAVGNEQFF
TRBV16	.	.	TRBJ1-2	TGTGCCAGCAGCCAAACTATTAGGGGGAACTATGGCTACACCTTC	CASSQTIRGNYGYTF
TRBV5-6	.	.	TRBJ1-2	TGTGCCAGCAGCTCCGGACCCCGGCCGCCAGGGCCCCTCTATGGCTACACCTTC	CASSSGPRPPGPLYGYTF
TRBV25-1	TRBD2	.	TRBJ2-1	TGTGCCAGCAGTCTAGCGGGAGCCTTAGTTGAGCAGTTCTTC	CASSLAGALVEQFF
TRBV7-6	TRBD1	.	TRBJ1-4	TGTGCCAGCAGCCGGGGACAGGGTCGGGAAAAACTGTTTTTT	CASSRGQGREKLFF
TRBV5-1	TRBD1	once	TRBJ1-4	TGCGCCAGCAGCGCACGTCCCGGGACAGGGGCAACTAATGAAAAACTGTTTTTT	CASSARPGTGATNEKLFF